This TCR beta chain was captured in a study of T cell repertoires in ileal Crohn's disease. Study findings and constraints: Sorted CD8 T cells held more high-frequency clones than CD4. All patients with clonality above 26.8% had endoscopic recurrence.

In regard to this clone: Its antigen is as yet unknown.

V lost 0 bases and J lost 6; bases outside the gene matches: 6. Germline V CDR1 and CDR2: SGHRS, YFSETQ. The CDR3 is 15 residues long. Clones were sequenced by immunoSEQ multiplex PCR, and TCRdb holds only the in-frame ones, with some missing. This table has about 4,500 clones, 75% to 85% appearing once. The receptor comes from an adult with Crohn's disease. The genes are TRBV5-1 and TRBJ2-1; 7 nucleotides line up with TRBD1. The material sequenced was ileal tissue. CDR3 residues: CASSLVGDRGNEQFF. The CDR3 bases are TGCGCCAGCAGCTTGGTGGGGGACAGAGGCAATGAGCAGTTCTTC.